This TCR beta chain was documented in a study of blood T cells in healthy people across ages. Worth noting for this clonotype: Its antigen is not identified.

Trimming took off 0 bases at V and 1 base at J, with 10 bases between the two ends. The CDR3 has 15 residues. The germline gives CDR1 SGHAT, CDR2 FQNNGV. A second roughly 6 to 12 cycle PCR used barcoded and J-beta primers. TCRdb ran MiXCR on the 5' RACE reads and lists one entry per CDR3 protein. This table has about 640,000 distinct CDR3 sequences, 58% appearing once. Study-wide results and caveats: Whereas aged donors had fewer naive CD4+ cells, long-lived donors had more of them and higher diversity.

The sample comprised blood. This receptor was identified in a man aged 60 to 69 in good health. The chain has TRBV11-2 and TRBJ2-7, with a tentative D call TRBD1 (6 bases). CDR3 nucleotide sequence: TGTGCCAGCAGCTTAGACTCTACAGGGTCCTACGAGCAGTACTTC. Residues: CASSLDSTGSYEQYF.